Each of the 5 T cell receptor beta chains below was sequenced from the same sample in a study of cytomegalovirus exposure and HLA in healthy donors. In the PCR, 60 Vbeta and 13 Jbeta primers were used. Sequencing was performed with immunoSEQ multiplex PCR; in TCRdb, only in-frame clones are kept and a portion is missing. The sample has around 130,000 clones, over 75% seen once; the top ten hold around 1.2%. Sequencing input: PBMCs. The receptor source for this set is a man between 45 and 60 years old in good health and CMV-seronegative.

CDR3 bases: TGCGCCAGCAGCTTGGACGGCAGGGGATCAACTAATGAAAAACTGTTTTTT. It specifies CASSLDGRGSTNEKLFF. The V and J genes are TRBV5-1 and TRBJ1-4, with D perhaps matching TRBD1 (6 bases). The CDR3 has 17 amino acids. V was trimmed by 0 bases and J by 0 bases, leaving 12 bases between them. Germline V gene data show CDR1 as SGHRS and CDR2 as YFSETQ.

This rearrangement joins TRBV21-1 to TRBJ2-2; the tabulated D call, TRBD1, remains unverified against the DNA. TRBV21-1 is designated a pseudogene. The CDR3 extends over 16 amino acids. This CDR3 is CASSKGGRENTGELFF. The CDR3 DNA is TGTGCCAGCAGCAAAGGGGGCAGGGAGAACACCGGGGAGCTGTTTTTT.

This clone was counted only a few times. The chain is built from TRBV7-2 and TRBJ1-5, with D unclear. V was trimmed by 3 bases and J by 4 bases, leaving 4 bases between them. The CDR3 contains 12 residues. The V gene's germline CDR1 is SGHTA and CDR2 FQGNSA. For the CDR3, the DNA is TGTGCCAGCAGCTTTGCGAATCAGCCCCAGCATTTT. It translates to CASSFANQPQHF.

V gene TRBV11-2 combines with J gene TRBJ2-1; 7 bases map to TRBD1. Germline CDR1 reads SGHAT; CDR2 reads FQNNGV. CDR3 length: 12 residues. J lost 12 bases, V lost 4 bases, and 6 bases had no gene match. In DNA form, the CDR3 reads TGTGCCAGCAGCTCTGACAGGGTCAGGCAGTTCTTC. The encoded protein is CASSSDRVRQFF.

The chain couples TRBV21-1 to TRBJ2-1; the table assigns TRBD1, which was not confirmed against the DNA. TRBV21-1 is a pseudogene. The CDR3 extends over 17 amino acids. This CDR3 reads CASSMTPGTGGWNEQFF. For the CDR3, the DNA is TGTGCCAGCAGCATGACCCCCGGGACAGGGGGCTGGAATGAGCAGTTCTTC.